These T cell receptor beta chains were read from a single sample in a study of response to subunit inactivated influenza vaccine. TCRdb reanalysed the RT-PCR reads using MiXCR and keeps one entry per CDR3 protein. The table records about 800,000 distinct CDR3 sequences, about 20% of them present only once. Here the sequenced sample was PBMCs from blood, taken around 5 days after vaccination. The receptor source for this set is a man aged 50-60 years who received an inactivated influenza vaccine. Each CDR3 is given with its conserved first and last residue. The D gene is left open where the match is weak. The size entry is marked missing in some rows and otherwise reads once, few, many or a size class.

few	TRBD1	TRBV3-1	TRBJ1-1	CASSQGTGSTEAFF	TGTGCCAGCAGCCAAGGGACAGGGAGCACTGAAGCTTTCTTT
-	-	TRBV27	TRBJ2-7	CASSLSGGRGQYF	TGTGCCAGCAGTTTATCCGGGGGGCGAGGGCAGTACTTC
-	-	TRBV20-1	TRBJ2-7	CSARVPGTYEQYF	TGCAGTGCTAGAGTGCCGGGAACCTACGAGCAGTACTTC
-	-	TRBV7-9	TRBJ2-5	CASSLRLGGYQETQYF	TGTGCCAGCAGCCTTCGGTTGGGGGGCTACCAAGAGACCCAGTACTTC
once	-	TRBV20-1	TRBJ2-7	CSATRTNSYEQYF	TGCAGTGCCACCCGGACCAACTCCTACGAGCAGTACTTC
-	-	TRBV20-1	TRBJ2-1	CSARQGVHNEQFF	TGCAGTGCTAGGCAGGGAGTCCACAATGAGCAGTTCTTC
-	-	TRBV11-1	TRBJ2-2	CASSLGDGAGDTGELFF	TGTGCCAGCAGCTTAGGGGACGGAGCTGGGGACACCGGGGAGCTGTTTTTT
once	TRBD2	TRBV11-1	TRBJ2-2	CASSSGLAGVFGTGELFF	TGTGCCAGCAGCTCCGGACTAGCGGGAGTTTTCGGCACCGGGGAGCTGTTTTTT
-	TRBD1	TRBV12-3/TRBV12-4	TRBJ1-1	CASSSWTGGSEAFF	TGTGCCAGCAGTTCCTGGACAGGGGGCTCTGAAGCTTTCTTT
-	TRBD1	TRBV7-9	TRBJ2-2	CASSFAQGVHGELFF	TGTGCCAGCAGCTTTGCCCAGGGGGTTCACGGGGAGCTGTTTTTT
many	TRBD1	TRBV5-1	TRBJ1-1	CASSLQGARNTEAFF	TGCGCCAGCAGCTTACAGGGGGCGCGTAACACTGAAGCTTTCTTT
-	TRBD1	TRBV9	TRBJ2-7	CASSPGARQLDRGYEQYF	TGTGCCAGCAGCCCCGGGGCCCGCCAATTGGACAGGGGATACGAGCAGTACTTC
-	TRBD2	TRBV28	TRBJ2-5	CASRTLSGGGQETQYF	TGTGCCAGCAGGACCCTTAGCGGGGGAGGCCAAGAGACCCAGTACTTC
few	-	TRBV18	TRBJ2-6	CASSPPRGQGDNVLTF	TGTGCCAGCTCACCACCGAGGGGCCAGGGTGACAACGTCCTGACTTTC
-	TRBD1	TRBV6-2/TRBV6-3	TRBJ2-5	CASSSIPGQGREETQYF	TGTGCCAGCAGTTCAATACCGGGACAGGGTCGAGAAGAGACCCAGTACTTC
-	-	TRBV10-3	TRBJ2-3	CAISGGKGRTDTQYF	TGTGCCATCAGTGGGGGAAAGGGGCGTACAGATACGCAGTATTTT
few	-	TRBV5-1	TRBJ2-7	CASRDDPDGSSRNF	TGCGCCAGCAGGGATGACCCCGACGGGTCATCAAGAAACTTC
-	TRBD1	TRBV25-1	TRBJ2-7	CASRGQGSEQYF	TGTGCCAGCAGGGGACAGGGTTCCGAGCAGTACTTC
-	TRBD2	TRBV28	TRBJ2-1	CASSPQGLAGVNEQFF	TGTGCCAGCAGTCCCCAGGGACTAGCGGGAGTAAATGAGCAGTTCTTC
-	-	TRBV20-1	TRBJ1-1	CSATTVTEAFF	TGCAGTGCTACAACAGTCACTGAAGCTTTCTTT
few	TRBD2	TRBV11-1	TRBJ2-1	CASSQTGGLSGRKYNEQFF	TGTGCCAGCAGCCAAACAGGGGGACTTAGCGGGAGGAAATACAATGAGCAGTTCTTC
few	-	TRBV28	TRBJ2-1	CASRRDLEQFF	TGTGCCAGCAGAAGGGACCTAGAGCAGTTCTTC
many	-	TRBV6-5	TRBJ2-1	CASSYSLGLGHNEQFF	TGTGCCAGCAGTTACTCCCTCGGGTTGGGCCACAATGAGCAGTTCTTC
many	-	TRBV7-9	TRBJ2-7	CASSTQGYYEQYF	TGTGCCAGCAGCACCCAGGGGTACTACGAGCAGTACTTC
-	-	TRBV19	TRBJ2-5	CASSIRPSRETQYF	TGTGCCAGTAGTATTCGGCCTAGCAGGGAGACCCAGTACTTC
few	-	TRBV28	TRBJ1-2	CASSSTKYGYTF	TGTGCCAGCAGTTCTACCAAGTACGGCTACACCTTC
-	TRBD2	TRBV10-2	TRBJ2-7	CASSDLAGVYEQYF	TGCGCCAGCAGTGATCTAGCGGGGGTCTACGAGCAGTACTTC
-	TRBD1	TRBV20-1	TRBJ1-2	CSARVPRDRALYGYTF	TGCAGTGCTAGAGTCCCCCGGGACAGGGCCCTCTATGGCTACACCTTC
-	-	TRBV5-1	TRBJ1-5	CASSVRASNQPQHF	TGCGCCAGCAGTGTCAGGGCTAGCAATCAGCCCCAGCATTTT
-	-	TRBV27	TRBJ1-1	CASSLQYRAGTEAFF	TGTGCCAGCAGTCTACAATACAGGGCTGGCACTGAAGCTTTCTTT
-	TRBD1	TRBV30	TRBJ2-5	CAWSRGHQQETQYF	TGTGCCTGGAGTAGGGGGCACCAACAAGAGACCCAGTACTTC
-	TRBD1	TRBV25-1	TRBJ2-7	CASSDTWTGTYEQYF	TGTGCCAGCAGTGACACGTGGACAGGGACCTACGAGCAGTACTTC
-	-	TRBV5-1	TRBJ1-2	CASSMGVTGYTF	TGCGCCAGCAGCATGGGAGTTACGGGCTACACCTTC
-	TRBD1	TRBV6-2/TRBV6-3	TRBJ2-7	CASSYADRGEQYF	TGTGCCAGCAGTTACGCCGACAGGGGCGAGCAGTACTTC
few	-	TRBV5-1	TRBJ1-1	CASSSNVNTEAFF	TGCGCCAGCAGCTCGAACGTGAACACTGAAGCTTTCTTT
-	-	TRBV18	TRBJ2-1	CASSIQENNEQFF	TGTGCCAGCTCCATACAGGAGAACAATGAGCAGTTCTTC
-	TRBD1	TRBV5-1	TRBJ1-1	CASSRDRAYTEAFF	TGCGCCAGCAGCCGCGACAGGGCCTACACTGAAGCTTTCTTT